This T cell receptor (beta chain) was identified during a study of response to subunit inactivated influenza vaccine. Whole-study findings and limits: It was the authors' suggestion that each seasonal influenza vaccination recruits few new T cells.

As concerns this clonotype: Its antigen is undetermined.

Germline CDR1 SGHTA, CDR2 FQGNSA. V gave up 1 base and J gave up 3 bases, with 6 bases separating them. The length of the CDR3 is 14 residues. Each CDR3 protein gets one entry after TCRdb re-called the RT-PCR reads with MiXCR. The table records approximately 310,000 distinct CDR3 sequences, roughly 22% of them present only once. V gene TRBV7-2 combines with J gene TRBJ1-4; no clear D. The input for sequencing was PBMCs from blood, taken approximately 20 months after vaccination. The receptor was derived from a man between 50 and 70 years old who received an inactivated influenza vaccine. Here the CDR3 reads CASSLDRSNEKLFF. In DNA form, the CDR3 reads TGTGCCAGCAGCTTAGATCGGTCTAATGAAAAACTGTTTTTT.